The present T cell receptor (beta chain) was sequenced within a study of blood T cell repertoires in COVID-19. About the study: Sample material is recorded as cDNA or gDNA derived from T cells, B-cell-depleted T cells, or PBMCs.

Recovered participants had two consecutive negative NP/OP PCR tests, healthcare professional clearance, or symptom resolution. The CDR3 is 16 residues long. Germline CDR1 MGHRA, CDR2 YSYEKL. The V segment lost 7 bases and the J segment 6 bases; nucleotides outside the gene matches: 13. In the original workflow: Amplification with reference gene primers provided the estimates of nucleated cell counts. The table came from immunoSEQ multiplex PCR; TCRdb's copy has only in-frame clones and leaves some out. V and J calls and clone size are those listed in that table; D and trimming were worked out from the DNA. The sample records about 360,000 clones, about 90% being singletons.

Input material: PBMCs or T cells enriched from blood (not recorded which). The TCR sequence derives from a man younger than 45 who had recovered from COVID-19. The J gene is TRBJ1-4, the V gene TRBV4-1, with 8 nucleotides matching TRBD1. The CDR3 spells CASTPRQDRVDEKLFF. CDR3 in DNA: TGCGCCAGCACCCCAAGACAGGACAGGGTTGATGAAAAACTGTTTTTT.